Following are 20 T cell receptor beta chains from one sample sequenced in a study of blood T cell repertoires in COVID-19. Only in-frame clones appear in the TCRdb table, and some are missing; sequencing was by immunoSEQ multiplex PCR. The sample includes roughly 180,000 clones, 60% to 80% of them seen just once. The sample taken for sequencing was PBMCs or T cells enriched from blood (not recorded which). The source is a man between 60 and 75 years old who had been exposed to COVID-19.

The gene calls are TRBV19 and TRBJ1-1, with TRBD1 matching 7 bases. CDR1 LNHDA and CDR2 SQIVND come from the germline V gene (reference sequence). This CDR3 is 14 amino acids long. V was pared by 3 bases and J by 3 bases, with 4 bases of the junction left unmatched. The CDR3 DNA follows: TGTGCCAGTAGTATTAGGGGACAGTACACTGAAGCTTTCTTT. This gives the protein CASSIRGQYTEAFF.

The CDR3 nucleotides read TGTGCCAGCAGTTCCCTAACAGGGGGACCTCAGCCCCAGCATTTT. Amino acids: CASSSLTGGPQPQHF. The V gene is TRBV28, the J gene TRBJ1-5; 8 nucleotides line up with TRBD1. CDR3 size: 15 residues. Per the germline V gene, CDR1 is MDHEN and CDR2 is SYDVKM. V was clipped by 4 bases and J by 6 bases; unmatched bases: 8.

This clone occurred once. The CDR3 bases are TGTGCCAGCAGGCAGGGTGCAACTAATGAAAAACTGTTTTTT. Amino acid sequence: CASRQGATNEKLFF. This chain connects TRBV7-2 to TRBJ1-4; tentative D call: TRBD1 (5 bases). Trimming removed 6 bases at V and 0 bases at J, with 8 bases between. The CDR3 has 14 residues. Germline CDR1 and CDR2: SGHTA and FQGNSA.

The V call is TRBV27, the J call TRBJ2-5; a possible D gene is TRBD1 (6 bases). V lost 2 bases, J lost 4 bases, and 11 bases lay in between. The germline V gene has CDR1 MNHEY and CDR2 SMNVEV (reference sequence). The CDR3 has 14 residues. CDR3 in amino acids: CASSLGGAGETQYF. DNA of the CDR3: TGTGCCAGCAGTTTAGGGGGCGCAGGAGAGACCCAGTACTTC.

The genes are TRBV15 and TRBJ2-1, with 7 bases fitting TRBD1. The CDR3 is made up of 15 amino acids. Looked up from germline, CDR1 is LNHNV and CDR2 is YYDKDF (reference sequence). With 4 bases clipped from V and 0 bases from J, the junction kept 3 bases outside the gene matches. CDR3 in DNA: TGTGCCACCAGCACCGGGACAGTCTCCTACAATGAGCAGTTCTTC. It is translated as CATSTGTVSYNEQFF.

In nucleotides, the CDR3 is TGTGCCACTAGACCACCGAGCTCCTACGAGCAGTACTTC. This encodes CATRPPSSYEQYF. This chain joins TRBV2 and TRBJ2-7, with unresolved D. The CDR3 length is 13 residues. The V and J ends lost 10 bases and 0 bases respectively, with 13 bases between them. In germline, CDR1 is SNHLY, CDR2 FYNNEI.

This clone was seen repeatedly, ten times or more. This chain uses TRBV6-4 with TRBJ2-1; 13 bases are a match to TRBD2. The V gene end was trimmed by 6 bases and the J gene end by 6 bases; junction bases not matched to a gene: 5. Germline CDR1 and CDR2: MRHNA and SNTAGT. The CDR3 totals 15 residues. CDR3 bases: TGTGCCAGCAGCGGACTAGCGGGAGTGCCCAATGAGCAGTTCTTC. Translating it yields CASSGLAGVPNEQFF.

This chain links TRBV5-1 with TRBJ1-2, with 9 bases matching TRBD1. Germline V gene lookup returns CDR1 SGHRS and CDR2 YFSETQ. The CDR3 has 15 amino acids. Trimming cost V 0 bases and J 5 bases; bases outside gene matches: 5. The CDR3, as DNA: TGCGCCAGCAGCTTGGGGGGACAGGGACCATATGGCTACACCTTC. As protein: CASSLGGQGPYGYTF.

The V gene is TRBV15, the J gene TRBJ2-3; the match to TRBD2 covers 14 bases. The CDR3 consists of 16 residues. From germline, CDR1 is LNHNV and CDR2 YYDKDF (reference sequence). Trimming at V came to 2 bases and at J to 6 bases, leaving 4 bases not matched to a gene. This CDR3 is CATSRSGTSGSDTQYF. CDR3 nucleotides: TGTGCCACCAGCAGATCGGGGACTAGCGGGAGTGATACGCAGTATTTT.

This CDR3 is CASSKGGLTSKNIQYF. For the CDR3, the DNA is TGTGCCAGCAGCAAAGGGGGGCTCACGTCCAAAAACATTCAGTACTTC. The chain couples TRBV21-1 to TRBJ2-4; the tabulated D call, TRBD1, remains unverified against the DNA. TRBV21-1 is recorded as a pseudogene. The CDR3 spans 16 residues.

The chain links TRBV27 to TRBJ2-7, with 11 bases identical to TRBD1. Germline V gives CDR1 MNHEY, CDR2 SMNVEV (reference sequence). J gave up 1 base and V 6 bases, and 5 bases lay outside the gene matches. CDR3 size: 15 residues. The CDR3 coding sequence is TGTGCCAGCAGGGGGGACAGGGGGTCGTCCTACGAGCAGTACTTC. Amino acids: CASRGDRGSSYEQYF.

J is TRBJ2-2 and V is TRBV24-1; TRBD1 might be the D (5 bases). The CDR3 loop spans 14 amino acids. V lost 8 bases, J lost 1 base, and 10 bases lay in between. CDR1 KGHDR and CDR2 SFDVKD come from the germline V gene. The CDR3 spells CATNKDKNTGELFF. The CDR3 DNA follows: TGTGCCACCAATAAGGACAAGAACACCGGGGAGCTGTTTTTT.

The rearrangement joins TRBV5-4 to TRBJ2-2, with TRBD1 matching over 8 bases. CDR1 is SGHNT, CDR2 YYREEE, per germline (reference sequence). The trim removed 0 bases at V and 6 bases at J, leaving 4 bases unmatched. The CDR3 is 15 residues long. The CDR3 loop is CASSLGTGLPGELFF. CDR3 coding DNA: TGTGCCAGCAGCTTGGGGACAGGGTTGCCCGGGGAGCTGTTTTTT.

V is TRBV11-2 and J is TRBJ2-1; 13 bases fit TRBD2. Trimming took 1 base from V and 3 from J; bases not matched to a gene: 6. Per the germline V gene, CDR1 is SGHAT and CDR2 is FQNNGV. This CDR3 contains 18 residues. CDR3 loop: CASSLGGLAGVFYNEQFF. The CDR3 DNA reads TGTGCCAGCAGCTTAGGTGGACTAGCGGGAGTCTTCTACAATGAGCAGTTCTTC.

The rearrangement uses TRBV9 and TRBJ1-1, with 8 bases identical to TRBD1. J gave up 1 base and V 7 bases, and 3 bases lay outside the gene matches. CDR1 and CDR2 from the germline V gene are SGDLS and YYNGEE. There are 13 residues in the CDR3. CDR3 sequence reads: CASGQGPNTEAFF. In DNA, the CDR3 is TGTGCCAGCGGACAGGGCCCGAACACTGAAGCTTTCTTT. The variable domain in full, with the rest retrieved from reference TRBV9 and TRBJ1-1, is DSGVTQTPKHLITATGQRVTLRCSPRSGDLSVYWYQQSLDQGLQFLIQYYNGEERAKGNILERFSAQQFPDLHSELNLSSLELGDSALYFCASGQGPNTEAFFGQGTRLTVV.

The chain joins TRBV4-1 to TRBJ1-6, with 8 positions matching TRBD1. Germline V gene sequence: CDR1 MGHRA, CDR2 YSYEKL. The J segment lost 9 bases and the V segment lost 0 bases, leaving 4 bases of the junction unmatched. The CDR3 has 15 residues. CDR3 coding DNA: TGCGCCAGCAGCCAAGATCCAGGGGGCTTTTCACCCCTCCACTTT. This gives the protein CASSQDPGGFSPLHF.

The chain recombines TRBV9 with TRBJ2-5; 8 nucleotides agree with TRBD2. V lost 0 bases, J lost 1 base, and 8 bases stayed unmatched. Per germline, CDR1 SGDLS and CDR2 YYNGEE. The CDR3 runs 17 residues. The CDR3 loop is CASSVAAAGGSQETQYF. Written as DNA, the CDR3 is TGTGCCAGCAGCGTAGCTGCTGCGGGAGGTAGCCAAGAGACCCAGTACTTC.

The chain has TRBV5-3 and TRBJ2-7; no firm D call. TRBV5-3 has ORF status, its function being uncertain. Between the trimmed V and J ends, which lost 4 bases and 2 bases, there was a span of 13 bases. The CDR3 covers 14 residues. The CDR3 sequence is CARSDPAGAYEQYF. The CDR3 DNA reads TGTGCCAGAAGCGACCCGGCCGGAGCCTACGAGCAGTACTTC.

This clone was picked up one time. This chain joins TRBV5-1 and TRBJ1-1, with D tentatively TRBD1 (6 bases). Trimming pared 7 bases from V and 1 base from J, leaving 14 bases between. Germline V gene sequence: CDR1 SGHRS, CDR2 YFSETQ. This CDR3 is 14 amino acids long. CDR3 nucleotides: TGCGCCAGCCGCAGGGACATTAAGAACACTGAAGCTTTCTTT. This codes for CASRRDIKNTEAFF.

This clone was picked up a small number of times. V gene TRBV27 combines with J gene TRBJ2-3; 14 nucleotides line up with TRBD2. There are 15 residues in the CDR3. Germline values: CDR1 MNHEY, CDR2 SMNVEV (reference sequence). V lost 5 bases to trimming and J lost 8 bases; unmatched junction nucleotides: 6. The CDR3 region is CASSGGLAGAGTQYF. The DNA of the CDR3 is TGTGCCAGCAGTGGGGGACTAGCGGGGGCGGGTACGCAGTATTTT.